The clone carrying this T cell receptor beta chain was observed a few times. The antigen is undetermined. It was with unique molecular identifiers that the TCRbeta library was prepared. MiXCR was run by TCRdb on the PCR reads, yielding one entry per CDR3 protein. The sample consists of 540,000 or so distinct CDR3 sequences, more than 20% of them appearing once. CDR3 length equals 15 residues. V was shortened by 8 bases and J by 0 bases, with 16 bases between the two germline ends. The germline CDR1 and CDR2 sequences are MNHEY and SVGEGT. The entry originates in a study of T-cell reconstitution after alpha-beta-depleted transplantation in children. Study findings and constraints: T-cell numbers and diversity, one year after transplant, stemmed largely from T cells that were newly produced.

V gene TRBV6-2 or TRBV6-3 combines with J gene TRBJ1-1; D is perhaps TRBD1 (5 bases). The specimen was PBMCs, mostly from graft donor cells, collected 360 days after TCRalphabeta/CD19-depleted stem cell transplant. This receptor was identified in a boy under two years old who had a stem cell transplant for acute myeloid leukemia, so the T cells may come from the graft donor. CDR3 loop: CASRNPGKMNTEAFF. CDR3 in DNA: TGTGCCAGCCGGAACCCAGGGAAGATGAACACTGAAGCTTTCTTT.